This is a list of T cell receptor beta chains from one sample in a study of identical twins. TCRdb redid the calling of the 5' RACE reads with MiXCR, one entry per CDR3 protein. This sample has 1.5 million to 2 million distinct CDR3 sequences, with more than 30% found just once. Specimen: cord blood. The receptors were gathered from a newborn girl in good health. Each CDR3 is given with its conserved first and last residue. A D gene is named only where the DNA matches it firmly. Only part of the rows carry a size: once, few, many, or a class if the clone is expanded.

abundance	j_gene	d_gene	v_gene	CDR3aa	CDR3nt
few	TRBJ2-5	.	TRBV5-1	CASSLDPWETQYF	TGCGCCAGCAGCCTGGACCCCTGGGAGACCCAGTACTTC
few	TRBJ2-3	TRBD2	TRBV6-1	CATLTSGKSDTQYF	TGTGCCACCCTGACTAGCGGGAAGTCAGATACGCAGTATTTT
.	TRBJ2-7	.	TRBV4-2	CASSPRTDTITYEQYF	TGTGCCAGCAGCCCTCGAACGGACACCATCACCTACGAGCAGTACTTC
.	TRBJ2-7	.	TRBV10-3	CAISESGTRVYEQYF	TGTGCCATCAGTGAGTCCGGGACAAGGGTCTACGAGCAGTACTTC
few	TRBJ2-3	.	TRBV10-3	CAISESLASRGDTQYF	TGTGCCATCAGTGAGTCCCTAGCTAGTCGGGGAGATACGCAGTATTTT
.	TRBJ2-7	TRBD1	TRBV18	CASSLTGTGSEQYF	TGTGCCAGCTCACTCACCGGGACAGGGAGCGAGCAGTACTTC
few	TRBJ1-2	.	TRBV7-6	CASSLIPSSYGYTF	TGTGCCAGCAGCTTAATCCCCAGTTCCTATGGCTACACCTTC
.	TRBJ2-1	TRBD1	TRBV2	CASSEQIPGQPQETQFF	TGTGCCAGCAGTGAGCAAATACCGGGACAGCCCCAAGAGACCCAGTTCTTC
few	TRBJ1-6	TRBD1	TRBV7-9	CASSPGTASFLALHF	TGTGCCAGCAGCCCCGGGACAGCGTCTTTTTTGGCCCTCCACTTT
.	TRBJ2-7	.	TRBV6-1	CASSEALRRPYEQYF	TGTGCCAGCAGTGAAGCGCTCAGACGGCCCTACGAGCAGTACTTC
few	TRBJ2-7	.	TRBV7-9	CASSLALQIYEQYF	TGTGCCAGCAGCTTAGCGCTCCAGATCTACGAGCAGTACTTC
.	TRBJ1-1	TRBD1	TRBV6-6	CASSYRGQNYEAFF	TGTGCCAGCAGTTACCGGGGACAGAATTATGAAGCTTTCTTT
.	TRBJ2-3	TRBD1	TRBV7-2	CASSLTSWGQGTDTQYF	TGTGCCAGCAGCTTAACGTCATGGGGACAGGGCACAGATACGCAGTATTTT
.	TRBJ2-7	.	TRBV5-1	CASSSSYKQYF	TGCGCCAGCAGCTCTTCCTACAAGCAGTACTTC
few	TRBJ1-6	.	TRBV5-1	CASSLSSQGHSPLHF	TGCGCCAGCAGCTTGTCTTCCCAGGGGCATTCACCCCTCCACTTT
.	TRBJ1-3	TRBD1	TRBV12-3/TRBV12-4	CASSEDRAGNTIYF	TGTGCCAGCAGTGAAGACAGGGCTGGAAACACCATATATTTT